This T cell receptor beta chain was recovered during a study of T cells in Graves' hyperthyroidism and ophthalmopathy. Study results and limitations: A 13 V-J model separated ophthalmopathy from stable hyperthyroidism. Before onset, by a median of around six months, the model predicted ophthalmopathy.

Patients were excluded because of uncontrolled infection, other autoimmune disease, pregnancy or lactation. Germline loops: CDR1 LGHNT, CDR2 FRNRAP. Trimming took off 6 bases at V and 7 bases at J, with 9 bases between the two ends. The CDR3 has 12 residues. Amplification of TCR beta CDR3 regions used RNA as the template. Initially, a first-round RT-PCR of the TCR CDR3 employed the HTBI primer set. TCRdb re-called the multiplex PCR reads with MiXCR, one entry per CDR3 protein. Here the sample spans 300,000 to 450,000 distinct CDR3 sequences, around 25% being singletons. Note on this clonotype: What it binds is unknown.

The gene calls are TRBV12-5 and TRBJ1-4, with D uncertain. The receptor's source is a man aged 50-60 years with Graves' hyperthyroidism. Sequencing was carried out using blood. The CDR3 is CASGSEAEKLFF. CDR3 nucleotides: TGTGCTAGTGGATCCGAAGCTGAAAAACTGTTTTTT.